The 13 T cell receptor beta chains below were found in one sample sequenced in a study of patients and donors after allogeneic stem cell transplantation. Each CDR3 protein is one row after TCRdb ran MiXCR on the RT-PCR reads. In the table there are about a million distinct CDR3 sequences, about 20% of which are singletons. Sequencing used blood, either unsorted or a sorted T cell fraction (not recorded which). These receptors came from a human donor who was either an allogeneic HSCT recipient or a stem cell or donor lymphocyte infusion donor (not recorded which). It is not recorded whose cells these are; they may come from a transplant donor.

CDR3 nucleotide sequence: TGTGCCAGCAGCCCCGACTTTTATAGCAATCAGCCCCAGCATTTT. This translates into CASSPDFYSNQPQHF. This chain uses TRBV7-3 with TRBJ1-5; no clear D. CDR3 length: 15 residues. Trimming pared 5 bases from V and 0 bases from J, leaving 11 bases between. The germline gives CDR1 SGHTA, CDR2 FQGTGA.

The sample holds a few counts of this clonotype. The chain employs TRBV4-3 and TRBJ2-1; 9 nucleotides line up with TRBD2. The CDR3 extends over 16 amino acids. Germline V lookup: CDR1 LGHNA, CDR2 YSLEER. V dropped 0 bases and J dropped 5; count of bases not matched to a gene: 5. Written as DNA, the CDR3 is TGCGCCAGCAGCCAAGACGGGACTAGCCTAAACAATGAGCAGTTCTTC. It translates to CASSQDGTSLNNEQFF.

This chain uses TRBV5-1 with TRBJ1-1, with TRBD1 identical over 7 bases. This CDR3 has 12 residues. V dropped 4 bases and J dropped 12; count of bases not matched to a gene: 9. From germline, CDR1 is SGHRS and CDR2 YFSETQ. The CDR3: CASSQGGPAPFF. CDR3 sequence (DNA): TGCGCCAGCAGCCAGGGGGGACCGGCACCTTTCTTT.

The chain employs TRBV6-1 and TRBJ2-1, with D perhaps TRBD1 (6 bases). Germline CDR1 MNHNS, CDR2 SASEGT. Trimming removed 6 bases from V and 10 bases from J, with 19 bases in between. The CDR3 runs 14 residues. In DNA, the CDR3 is TGTGCCAGCAGACTACAAAATCCCGGGACAGAGCAGTTCTTC. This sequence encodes CASRLQNPGTEQFF.

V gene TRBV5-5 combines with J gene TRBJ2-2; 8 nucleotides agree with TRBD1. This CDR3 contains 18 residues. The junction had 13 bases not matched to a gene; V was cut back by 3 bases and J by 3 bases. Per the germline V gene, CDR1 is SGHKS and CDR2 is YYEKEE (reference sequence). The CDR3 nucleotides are TGTGCCAGCAGCTCTTACGGATGGACAGGGTGGGACACCGGGGAGCTGTTTTTT. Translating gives CASSSYGWTGWDTGELFF.

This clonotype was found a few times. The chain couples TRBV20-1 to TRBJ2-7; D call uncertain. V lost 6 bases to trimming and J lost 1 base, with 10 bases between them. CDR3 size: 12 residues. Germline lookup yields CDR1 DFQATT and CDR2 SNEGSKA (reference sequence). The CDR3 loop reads CSAPRSSYEQYF. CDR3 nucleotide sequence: TGCAGTGCCCCACGGTCGTCCTACGAGCAGTACTTC.

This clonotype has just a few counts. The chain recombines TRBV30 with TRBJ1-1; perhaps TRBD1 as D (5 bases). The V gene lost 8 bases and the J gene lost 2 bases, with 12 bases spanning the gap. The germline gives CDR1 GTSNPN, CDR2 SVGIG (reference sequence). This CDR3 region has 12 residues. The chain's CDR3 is CARARGNTEAFF. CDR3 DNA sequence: TGTGCCCGAGCGAGGGGTAACACTGAAGCTTTCTTT.

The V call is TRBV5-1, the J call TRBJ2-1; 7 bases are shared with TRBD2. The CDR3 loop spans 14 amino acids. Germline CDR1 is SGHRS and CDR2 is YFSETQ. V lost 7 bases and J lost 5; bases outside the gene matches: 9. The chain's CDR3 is CASHRGTTNNEQFF. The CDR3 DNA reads TGCGCCAGCCACAGAGGGACTACAAACAATGAGCAGTTCTTC.

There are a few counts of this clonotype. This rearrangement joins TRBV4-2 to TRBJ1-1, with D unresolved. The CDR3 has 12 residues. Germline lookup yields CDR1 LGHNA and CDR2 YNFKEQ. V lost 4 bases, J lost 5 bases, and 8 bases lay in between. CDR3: CASSLQKTEAFF. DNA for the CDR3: TGTGCCAGCAGCCTCCAGAAAACTGAAGCTTTCTTT.

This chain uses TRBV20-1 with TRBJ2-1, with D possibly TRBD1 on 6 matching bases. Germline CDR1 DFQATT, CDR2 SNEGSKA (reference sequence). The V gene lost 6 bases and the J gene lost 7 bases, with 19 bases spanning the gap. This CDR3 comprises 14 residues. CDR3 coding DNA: TGCAGTGCCCGACAAGGGACAAAGAATAATGAGCAGTTCTTC. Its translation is CSARQGTKNNEQFF.

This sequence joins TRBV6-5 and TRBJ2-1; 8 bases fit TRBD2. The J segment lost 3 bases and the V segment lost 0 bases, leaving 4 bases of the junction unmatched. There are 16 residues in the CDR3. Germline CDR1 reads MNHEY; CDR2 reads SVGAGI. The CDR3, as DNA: TGTGCCAGCAGTTACTCGTCCAGCGGGGGCTACAATGAGCAGTTCTTC. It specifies CASSYSSSGGYNEQFF.

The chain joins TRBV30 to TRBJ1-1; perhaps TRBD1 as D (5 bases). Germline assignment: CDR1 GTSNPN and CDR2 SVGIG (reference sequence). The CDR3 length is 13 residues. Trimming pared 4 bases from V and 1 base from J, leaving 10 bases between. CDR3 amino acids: CAWKGLRNTEAFF. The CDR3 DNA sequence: TGTGCCTGGAAGGGGCTAAGGAACACTGAAGCTTTCTTT.

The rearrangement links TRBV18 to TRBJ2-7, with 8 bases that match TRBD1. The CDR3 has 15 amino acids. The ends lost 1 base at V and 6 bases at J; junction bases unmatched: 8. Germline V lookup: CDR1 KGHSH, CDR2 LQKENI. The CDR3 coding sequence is TGTGCCAGCTCACCACTTACCAGGGGGCGACGCGAGCAGTACTTC. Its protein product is CASSPLTRGRREQYF.